The rows below give T cell receptor beta chains drawn from one sample of a study of CD8 T cells in Susac syndrome. One entry per CDR3 protein, called by TCRdb with MiXCR from the immunoSEQ multiplex PCR reads. The data contain more than 150,000 distinct CDR3 sequences, nearly 97% of them singletons. Sequenced sample: CD8+ T cells from PBMCs. The source of these receptors is a human donor with multiple sclerosis. Each CDR3 is given with its conserved first and last residue. D genes are given only for firm matches. Clone size is given for some rows only: seen once, a few or many times, or a class if the clone is expanded.

J,V,D,size,CDR3,DNA
TRBJ2-3,TRBV29-1,-,-,CSVEPDYTDTQYF,TGCAGCGTTGAGCCAGACTACACAGATACGCAGTATTTT
TRBJ1-1,TRBV27,-,-,CASSLVQTNPDPAFF,TGTGCCAGCAGTTTAGTTCAGACAAATCCCGACCCCGCTTTCTTT
TRBJ2-1,TRBV12-3/TRBV12-4,TRBD2,once,CASRVAGGDNEQFF,TGTGCCAGCAGAGTAGCGGGGGGCGACAATGAGCAGTTCTTC
TRBJ1-1,TRBV30,-,-,CAWSVGFEAFF,TGTGCCTGGAGTGTGGGATTTGAAGCTTTCTTT
TRBJ1-1,TRBV29-1,-,-,CSVVRDGNTEAFF,TGCAGCGTTGTGCGGGACGGTAACACTGAAGCTTTCTTT
TRBJ1-2,TRBV29-1,-,-,CSADDRGHGYTF,TGCAGCGCCGACGATCGGGGGCATGGCTACACCTTC
TRBJ2-1,TRBV3-1,-,-,CASSPPGGDEQFF,TGTGCCAGCAGCCCCCCCGGCGGCGATGAGCAGTTCTTC
TRBJ2-1,TRBV29-1,TRBD1,-,CSVEGQGTYNEQFF,TGCAGCGTTGAGGGACAGGGGACCTACAATGAGCAGTTCTTC
TRBJ2-7,TRBV25-1,-,-,CASSEARETYEQYF,TGTGCCAGCAGTGAAGCTCGGGAAACCTACGAGCAGTACTTC
TRBJ2-1,TRBV21-1,-,once,CASSKGDRGRIGGSYNEQFF,TGTGCCAGCAGCAAAGGCGACAGGGGGCGCATCGGAGGCTCCTACAATGAGCAGTTCTTC
TRBJ1-6,TRBV25-1,TRBD1,-,CASSERTGDSPLHF,TGTGCCAGCAGTGAAAGGACAGGGGATTCACCCCTCCACTTT
TRBJ2-3,TRBV6-2/TRBV6-3,-,-,CASSRGGYTDTQYF,TGTGCCAGCAGTCGCGGGGGCTATACAGATACGCAGTATTTT
TRBJ2-2,TRBV20-1,TRBD1,-,CSARGTGLTGELFF,TGCAGTGCTAGAGGGACAGGACTCACCGGGGAGCTGTTTTTT
TRBJ2-1,TRBV20-1,TRBD2,-,CSARAGLAGGKVVDEQFF,TGCAGTGCTAGAGCAGGGCTAGCGGGGGGTAAAGTAGTAGATGAGCAGTTCTTC
TRBJ2-7,TRBV9,-,-,CASSVDSHYEQYF,TGTGCCAGCAGCGTAGACAGCCACTACGAGCAGTACTTC
TRBJ1-2,TRBV20-1,-,-,CSASLTEGSNYGYTF,TGCAGTGCTAGCCTAACAGAGGGATCTAACTATGGCTACACCTTC
TRBJ1-2,TRBV20-1,TRBD1,-,CSATDGQAYGYTF,TGCAGTGCCACGGATGGACAGGCGTATGGCTACACCTTC
TRBJ1-2,TRBV2,-,-,CASMYTYNYGYTF,TGTGCCAGCATGTACACCTATAACTATGGCTACACCTTC
TRBJ1-6,TRBV3-1,-,few,CASSQGVGQRNSPLHF,TGTGCCAGCAGCCAAGGAGTTGGACAGCGTAATTCACCCCTCCACTTT
TRBJ2-3,TRBV11-2,-,-,CASSLFTGSTDTQYF,TGTGCCAGCAGCCTATTTACAGGGAGCACAGATACGCAGTATTTT
TRBJ2-5,TRBV6-1,-,-,CASRRSEEETQYF,TGTGCCAGCAGACGAAGTGAAGAAGAGACCCAGTACTTC
TRBJ2-1,TRBV27,-,-,CASSLSGHPGNEQFF,TGTGCCAGCAGTTTGTCAGGGCATCCCGGCAATGAGCAGTTCTTC
TRBJ2-3,TRBV9,TRBD2,-,CASSASSGPTDTQYF,TGTGCCAGCAGCGCCTCTAGCGGGCCAACAGATACGCAGTATTTT
TRBJ1-1,TRBV19,-,-,CASRFSVLNTEAFF,TGTGCCAGCCGCTTTTCCGTTTTGAACACTGAAGCTTTCTTT
TRBJ1-6,TRBV5-6,-,few,CASSLTGSPLHF,TGTGCCAGCAGCTTGACCGGGTCGCCCCTCCACTTT
TRBJ2-3,TRBV12-3/TRBV12-4,TRBD2,-,CASSLAGGMTDTQYF,TGTGCCAGCAGTCTAGCGGGGGGTATGACAGATACGCAGTATTTT
TRBJ1-2,TRBV15,-,-,CATSRDKHLSGYTF,TGTGCCACCAGCAGAGATAAACACCTTAGCGGCTACACCTTC